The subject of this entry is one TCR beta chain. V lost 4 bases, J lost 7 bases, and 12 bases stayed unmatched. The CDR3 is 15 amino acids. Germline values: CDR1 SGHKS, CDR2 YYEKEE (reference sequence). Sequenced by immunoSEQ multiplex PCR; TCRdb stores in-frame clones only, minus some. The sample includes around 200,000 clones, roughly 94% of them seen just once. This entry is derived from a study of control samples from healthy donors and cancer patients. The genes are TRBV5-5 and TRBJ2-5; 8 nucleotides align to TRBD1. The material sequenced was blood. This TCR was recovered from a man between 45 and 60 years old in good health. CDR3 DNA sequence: TGTGCCAGCAGCCCTCTGGGACAGGTGCTTCGGACCCAGTACTTC. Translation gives CASSPLGQVLRTQYF. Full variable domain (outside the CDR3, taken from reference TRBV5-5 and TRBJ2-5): DAGVTQSPTHLIKTRGQQVTLRCSPISGHKSVSWYQQVLGQGPQFIFQYYEKEERGRGNFPDRFSARQFPNYSSELNVNALLLGDSALYLCASSPLGQVLRTQYFGPGTRLLVL.